One and the same sample provided the 6 T cell receptor beta chains below, sequenced in a study of blood T cell repertoires in COVID-19. Sequencing used immunoSEQ multiplex PCR; TCRdb keeps in-frame clones, though not all of them. The data show more than 400,000 clones, 90% seen once. What was sequenced was PBMCs or T cells enriched from blood (not recorded which). The source is a man aged 18 to 29 who had recovered from COVID-19.

This clone was counted a single time. This rearrangement joins TRBV30 to TRBJ1-3; TRBD1 is a possible D gene (5 bases). Between the trimmed V and J ends, which lost 3 bases and 2 bases, there was a span of 11 bases. The V gene's germline CDR1 is GTSNPN and CDR2 SVGIG (reference sequence). There are 14 residues in the CDR3. The CDR3 DNA follows: TGTGCCTGGAGGGCAGGGATCGCTGGAAACACCATATATTTT. It yields the protein CAWRAGIAGNTIYF.

V and J are TRBV5-6 and TRBJ2-1, with 8 nucleotides matching TRBD2. Trimming cost V 0 bases and J 1 base; bases outside gene matches: 9. This CDR3 is 18 amino acids long. Germline values: CDR1 SGHDT, CDR2 YYEEEE. The DNA for the CDR3 is TGTGCCAGCAGCTTGGCCAAGGTAGCGGGAAGTTCCTACAATGAGCAGTTCTTC. Protein sequence: CASSLAKVAGSSYNEQFF.

This chain joins TRBV18 and TRBJ2-1; 8 positions agree with TRBD2. Germline V gene lookup returns CDR1 KGHSH and CDR2 LQKENI. The V gene end was trimmed by 2 bases and the J gene end by 8 bases; junction bases not matched to a gene: 5. This CDR3 has 14 amino acids. The CDR3 bases are TGTGCCAGCTCACCAGGGACTAGTGGGTATGAGCAGTTCTTC. As protein: CASSPGTSGYEQFF.

The chain is built from TRBV28 and TRBJ1-4; D gene uncertain. Germline V gene lookup returns CDR1 MDHEN and CDR2 SYDVKM. The CDR3 has 12 residues. Trimming removed 5 bases at V and 13 bases at J, with 14 bases between. The CDR3 sequence is CASSLNGGRLFF. CDR3 in DNA: TGTGCCAGCAGTCTTAATGGCGGGCGACTGTTTTTT.

The J gene is TRBJ2-3, the V gene TRBV18; 7 bases match TRBD1. Germline CDR1 and CDR2: KGHSH and LQKENI. The CDR3 covers 13 residues. Losses at the gene ends were 5 bases for V and 9 bases for J; bases not matched to a gene: 8. DNA of the CDR3: TGTGCCAGCTCAGCGAAAAAGGGGGCCACGCAGTATTTT. It is translated as CASSAKKGATQYF. Full variable domain (missing parts from reference TRBV18 and TRBJ2-3): NAGVMQNPRHLVRRRGQEARLRCSPMKGHSHVYWYRQLPEEGLKFMVYLQKENIIDESGMPKERFSAEFPKEGPSILRIQQVVRGDSAAYFCASSAKKGATQYFGPGTRLTVL.

The count of this clone is one. This rearrangement joins TRBV7-9 to TRBJ2-1, with 11 positions matching TRBD2. With V trimmed by 1 base and J by 6 bases, 2 bases remained unmatched. From germline, CDR1 is SEHNR and CDR2 FQNEAQ (reference sequence). CDR3 length: 15 amino acids. DNA for the CDR3: TGTGCCAGCAGCTTAGAGCTAGCGGGGGGCAATGAGCAGTTCTTC. Protein: CASSLELAGGNEQFF.